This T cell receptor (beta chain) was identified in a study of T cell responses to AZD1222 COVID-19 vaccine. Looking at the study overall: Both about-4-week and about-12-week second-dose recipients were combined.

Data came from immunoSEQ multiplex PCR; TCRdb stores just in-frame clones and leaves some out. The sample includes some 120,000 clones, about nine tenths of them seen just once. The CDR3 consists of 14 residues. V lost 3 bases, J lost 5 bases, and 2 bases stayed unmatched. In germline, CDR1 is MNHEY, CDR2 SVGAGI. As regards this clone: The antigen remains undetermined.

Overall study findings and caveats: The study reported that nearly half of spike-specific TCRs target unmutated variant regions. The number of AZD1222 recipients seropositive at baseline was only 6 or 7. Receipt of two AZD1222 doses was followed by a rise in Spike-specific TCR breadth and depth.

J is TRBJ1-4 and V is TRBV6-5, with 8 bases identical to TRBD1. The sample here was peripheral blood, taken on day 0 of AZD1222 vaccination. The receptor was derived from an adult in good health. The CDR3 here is CASSYRTGNEKLFF. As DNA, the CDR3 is TGTGCCAGCAGTTATCGGACAGGGAATGAAAAACTGTTTTTT.